A single sample gave rise to the 13 T cell receptor beta chains below, sequenced in a study of blood T cell repertoires in COVID-19. Clones were sequenced by immunoSEQ multiplex PCR, and TCRdb holds only the in-frame ones, with some missing. The repertoire holds about 190,000 clones, with about 86% as singletons. The sample was peripheral blood. The receptors here all came from a man aged 25-45 years with active or convalescent COVID-19.

The chain has TRBV5-1 and TRBJ1-1, with 8 bases matching TRBD1. The CDR3 is made up of 16 amino acids. Germline-derived CDR1 and CDR2 are SGHRS and YFSETQ. V shed 0 bases, J shed 7 bases, and the junction held 11 bases outside the gene matches. CDR3 bases: TGCGCCAGCAGCTTGGCCACGGGACAGGTTCATATTGAAGCTTTCTTT. Protein sequence: CASSLATGQVHIEAFF.

This clone has more than one count but fewer than ten. This chain joins TRBV10-3 and TRBJ1-2; D is undetermined. The CDR3 spans 13 residues. V was trimmed by 3 bases and J by 5 bases, leaving 10 bases between them. Germline assignment: CDR1 ENHRY and CDR2 SYGVKD. CDR3 loop: CAISEAGDYGYTF. The CDR3 bases are TGTGCCATCAGTGAAGCCGGGGATTATGGCTACACCTTC.

The chain recombines TRBV7-9 with TRBJ2-1; D unclear. Trimming took off 5 bases at V and 0 bases at J, with 11 bases between the two ends. Germline V gives CDR1 SEHNR, CDR2 FQNEAQ (reference sequence). CDR3 length: 15 amino acids. CDR3 loop: CASSPWASSYNEQFF. In nucleotides, the CDR3 is TGTGCCAGCAGCCCCTGGGCCAGCTCCTACAATGAGCAGTTCTTC. Full variable domain (remainder filled in from reference TRBV7-9 and TRBJ2-1): DTGVSQNPRHKITKRGQNVTFRCDPISEHNRLYWYRQTLGQGPEFLTYFQNEAQLEKSRLLSDRFSAERPKGSFSTLEIQRTEQGDSAMYLCASSPWASSYNEQFFGPGTRLTVL.

The J gene is TRBJ2-3, the V gene TRBV4-1; no definite D call. The CDR3 is 16 amino acids. Per germline, CDR1 MGHRA and CDR2 YSYEKL. The V end was cut by 1 base, the J end by 5 bases, with 16 bases between. CDR3 region: CASSQGRGGLRDTQYF. Here the CDR3 DNA reads TGCGCCAGCAGCCAAGGACGCGGCGGATTACGAGATACGCAGTATTTT.

The genes are TRBV4-1 and TRBJ2-3; 9 positions agree with TRBD1. The V gene end was trimmed by 4 bases and the J gene end by 4 bases; junction bases not matched to a gene: 12. The CDR3 length is 17 residues. Germline assignment: CDR1 MGHRA and CDR2 YSYEKL. CDR3 DNA sequence: TGCGCCAGCAGCCCAGCGGGGACAGGGATTCATGCAGATACGCAGTATTTT. This codes for CASSPAGTGIHADTQYF.

J is TRBJ1-2 and V is TRBV2; 7 bases are shared with TRBD1. This CDR3 has 14 residues. The trim removed 6 bases at V and 4 bases at J, leaving 8 bases unmatched. Germline CDR1 and CDR2: SNHLY and FYNNEI. In DNA, the CDR3 is TGTGCCAGCAGGGGGACAGCTCGCGGCTATGGCTACACCTTC. It yields the protein CASRGTARGYGYTF.

The count of this clone is one. This chain joins TRBV5-6 and TRBJ1-6; D is possibly TRBD1 (6 bases). V shed 4 bases and J shed 2 bases, with 10 bases lying between them. This CDR3 has 15 amino acids. The germline gives CDR1 SGHDT, CDR2 YYEEEE. The CDR3 reads CASSPRDTYNSPLHF. CDR3 DNA sequence: TGTGCCAGCAGCCCACGGGACACCTATAATTCACCCCTCCACTTT.

This clone was seen once. The J gene is TRBJ2-5, the V gene TRBV6-5; a weak D match, TRBD1 (6 bases). The CDR3 runs 14 residues. The germline CDR1 and CDR2 sequences are MNHEY and SVGAGI. V was cut by 2 bases and J by 5 bases, with 12 bases left in between. CDR3 coding DNA: TGTGCCAGCAGTTACGACAGGAGGTACGAGACCCAGTACTTC. Translation: CASSYDRRYETQYF.

The V and J genes are TRBV9 and TRBJ2-3, with 7 positions matching TRBD1. This CDR3 has 14 residues. Germline loops: CDR1 SGDLS, CDR2 YYNGEE. V shed 6 bases, J shed 0 bases, and the junction held 4 bases outside the gene matches. The CDR3 loop is CASKGAFSTDTQYF. In nucleotides, the CDR3 is TGTGCCAGCAAGGGGGCGTTTAGCACAGATACGCAGTATTTT.

The rearrangement links TRBV7-2 to TRBJ2-2; 8 bases agree with TRBD1. This CDR3 is 18 amino acids long. The V segment lost 1 base and the J segment 1 base; nucleotides outside the gene matches: 8. Germline CDR1 SGHTA, CDR2 FQGNSA. The CDR3 is CASSLGSAGGWNTGELFF. CDR3 nucleotides: TGTGCCAGCAGCTTAGGATCGGCAGGGGGCTGGAACACCGGGGAGCTGTTTTTT. The whole variable domain, filled in from reference TRBV7-2 and TRBJ2-2, reads GAGVSQSPSNKVTEKGKDVELRCDPISGHTALYWYRQSLGQGLEFLIYFQGNSAPDKSGLPSDRFSAERTGGSVSTLTIQRTQQEDSAVYLCASSLGSAGGWNTGELFFGEGSRLTVL.

The V gene is TRBV12-5, the J gene TRBJ2-5; possible D gene TRBD1, 5 bases. Germline-derived CDR1 and CDR2 are LGHNT and FRNRAP. This CDR3 contains 14 residues. V shed 3 bases and J shed 4 bases, with 12 bases lying between them. CDR3 sequence reads: CASGFNQGGETQYF. The CDR3, as DNA: TGTGCTAGTGGTTTTAACCAGGGTGGAGAGACCCAGTACTTC.

This clone came up once. The CDR3 region is CASSTSTGGTGELFF. CDR3 sequence (DNA): TGTGCCAGTAGTACCTCGACAGGGGGAACCGGGGAGCTGTTTTTT. The V gene is TRBV19, the J gene TRBJ2-2, with 9 nucleotides matching TRBD1. The germline V gene encodes CDR1 LNHDA and CDR2 SQIVND (reference sequence). This CDR3 is built from 15 residues. After removal of 4 bases from V and 5 bases from J, the junction contained 5 bases not matched to a gene.

V usage is TRBV30 and J usage is TRBJ1-4, with D possibly being TRBD1 (5 bases). The V gene lost 2 bases and the J gene lost 0 bases, with 13 bases spanning the gap. The CDR3 length is 16 residues. CDR1 is GTSNPN, CDR2 SVGIG, per germline (reference sequence). The CDR3 here is CAWSTFRQSTNEKLFF. In DNA, the CDR3 is TGTGCCTGGAGTACCTTCCGACAGTCAACTAATGAAAAACTGTTTTTT.